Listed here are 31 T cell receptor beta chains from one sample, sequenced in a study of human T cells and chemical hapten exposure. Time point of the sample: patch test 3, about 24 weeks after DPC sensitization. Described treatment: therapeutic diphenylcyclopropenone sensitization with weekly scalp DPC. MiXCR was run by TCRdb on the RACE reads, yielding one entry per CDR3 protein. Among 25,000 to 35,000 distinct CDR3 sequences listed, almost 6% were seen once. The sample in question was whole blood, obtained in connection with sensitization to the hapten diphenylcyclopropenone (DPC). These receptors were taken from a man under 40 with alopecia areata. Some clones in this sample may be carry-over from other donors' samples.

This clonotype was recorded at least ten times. CDR3 region: CASSLAKGNEQFF. The DNA of the CDR3 is TGTGCCAGCAGCTTAGCGAAGGGCAATGAGCAGTTCTTC. The gene calls are TRBV7-6 and TRBJ2-1; D remains ambiguous. V was clipped by 0 bases and J by 6 bases, with 6 bases between them. Per germline, CDR1 SGHVS and CDR2 FNYEAQ. The CDR3 sequence is 13 residues long.

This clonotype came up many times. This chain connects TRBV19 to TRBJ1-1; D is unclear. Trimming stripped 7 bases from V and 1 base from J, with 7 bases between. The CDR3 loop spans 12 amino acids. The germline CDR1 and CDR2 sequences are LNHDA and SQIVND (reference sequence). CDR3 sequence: CASTEGNTEAFF. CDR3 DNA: TGTGCCAGTACGGAGGGGAACACTGAAGCTTTCTTT. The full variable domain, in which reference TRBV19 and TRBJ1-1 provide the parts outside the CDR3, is DGGITQSPKYLFRKEGQNVTLSCEQNLNHDAMYWYRQDPGQGLRLIYYSQIVNDFQKGDIAEGYSVSREKKESFPLTVTSAQKNPTAFYLCASTEGNTEAFFGQGTRLTVV.

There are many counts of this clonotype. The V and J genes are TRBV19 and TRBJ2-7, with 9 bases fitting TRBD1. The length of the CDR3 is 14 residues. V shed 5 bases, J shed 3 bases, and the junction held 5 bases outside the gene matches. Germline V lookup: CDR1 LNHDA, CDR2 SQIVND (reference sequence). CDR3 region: CASSAKGQGYEQYF. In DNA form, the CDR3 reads TGTGCCAGTAGTGCCAAGGGACAGGGCTACGAGCAGTACTTC.

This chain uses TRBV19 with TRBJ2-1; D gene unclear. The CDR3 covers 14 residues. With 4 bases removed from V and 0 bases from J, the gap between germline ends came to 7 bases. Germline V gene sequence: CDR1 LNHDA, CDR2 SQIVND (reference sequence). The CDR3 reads CASSKPSSYNEQFF. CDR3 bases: TGTGCCAGTAGTAAGCCGAGCTCCTACAATGAGCAGTTCTTC.

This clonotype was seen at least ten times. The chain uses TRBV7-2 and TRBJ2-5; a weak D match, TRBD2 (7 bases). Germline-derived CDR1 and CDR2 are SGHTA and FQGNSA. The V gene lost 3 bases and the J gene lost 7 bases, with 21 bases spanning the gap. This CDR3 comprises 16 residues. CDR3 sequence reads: CASSFGREGVAGTQYF. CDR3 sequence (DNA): TGTGCCAGCAGCTTTGGAAGGGAGGGGGTCGCTGGGACCCAGTACTTC. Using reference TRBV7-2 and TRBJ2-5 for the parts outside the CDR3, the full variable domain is GAGVSQSPSNKVTEKGKDVELRCDPISGHTALYWYRQSLGQGLEFLIYFQGNSAPDKSGLPSDRFSAERTGGSVSTLTIQRTQQEDSAVYLCASSFGREGVAGTQYFGPGTRLLVL.

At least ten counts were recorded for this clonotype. The CDR3 is CASSLTSGIREQYF. The CDR3 DNA is TGTGCCAGCAGCTTGACTAGCGGGATTCGCGAGCAGTACTTC. The chain is built from TRBV5-5 and TRBJ2-7; 10 bases fit TRBD2. The V gene's germline CDR1 is SGHKS and CDR2 YYEKEE (reference sequence). The CDR3 runs 14 residues. The J segment lost 6 bases and the V segment lost 1 base, leaving 4 bases of the junction unmatched.

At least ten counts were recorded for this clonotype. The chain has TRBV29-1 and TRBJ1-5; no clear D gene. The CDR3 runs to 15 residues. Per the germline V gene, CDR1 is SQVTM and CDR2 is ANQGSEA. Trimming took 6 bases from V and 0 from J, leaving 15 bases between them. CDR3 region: CSVIASGDSNQPQHF. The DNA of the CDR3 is TGCAGCGTCATTGCGTCTGGGGATAGCAATCAGCCCCAGCATTTT.

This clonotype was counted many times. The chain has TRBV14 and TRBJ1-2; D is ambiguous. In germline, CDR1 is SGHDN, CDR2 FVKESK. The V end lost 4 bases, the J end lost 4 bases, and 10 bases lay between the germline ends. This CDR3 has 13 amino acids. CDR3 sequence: CASSPQDRYGYTF. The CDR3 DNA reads TGTGCCAGCAGCCCCCAAGACCGCTATGGCTACACCTTC.

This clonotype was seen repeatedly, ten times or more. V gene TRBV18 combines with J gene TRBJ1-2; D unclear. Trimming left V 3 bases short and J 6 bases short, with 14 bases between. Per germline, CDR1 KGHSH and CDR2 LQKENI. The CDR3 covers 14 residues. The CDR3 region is CASSPQGYEDGYTF. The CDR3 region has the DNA TGTGCCAGCTCACCCCAAGGGTATGAGGATGGCTACACCTTC. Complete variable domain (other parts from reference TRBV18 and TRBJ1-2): NAGVMQNPRHLVRRRGQEARLRCSPMKGHSHVYWYRQLPEEGLKFMVYLQKENIIDESGMPKERFSAEFPKEGPSILRIQQVVRGDSAAYFCASSPQGYEDGYTFGSGTRLTVV.

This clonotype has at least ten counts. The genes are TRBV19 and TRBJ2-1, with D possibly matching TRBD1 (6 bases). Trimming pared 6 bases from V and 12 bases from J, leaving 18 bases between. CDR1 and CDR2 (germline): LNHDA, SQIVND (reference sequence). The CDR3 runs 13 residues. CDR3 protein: CASRSVEGTRQFF. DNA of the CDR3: TGTGCCAGTAGGTCGGTTGAGGGGACACGGCAGTTCTTC.

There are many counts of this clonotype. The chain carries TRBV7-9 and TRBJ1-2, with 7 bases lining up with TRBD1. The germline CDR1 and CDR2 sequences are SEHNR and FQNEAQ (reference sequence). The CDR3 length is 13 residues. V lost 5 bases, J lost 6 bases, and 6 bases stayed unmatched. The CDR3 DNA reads TGTGCCAGCAGCCCGGGACAGAGGGATGGCTACACCTTC. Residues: CASSPGQRDGYTF.

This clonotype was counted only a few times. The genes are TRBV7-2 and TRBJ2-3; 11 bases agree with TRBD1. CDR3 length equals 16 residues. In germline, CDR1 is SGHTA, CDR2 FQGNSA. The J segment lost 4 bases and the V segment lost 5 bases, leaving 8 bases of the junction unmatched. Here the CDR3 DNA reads TGTGCCAGCAGCCTAAGTGGGACAGGGGGATCAGATACGCAGTATTTT. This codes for CASSLSGTGGSDTQYF.

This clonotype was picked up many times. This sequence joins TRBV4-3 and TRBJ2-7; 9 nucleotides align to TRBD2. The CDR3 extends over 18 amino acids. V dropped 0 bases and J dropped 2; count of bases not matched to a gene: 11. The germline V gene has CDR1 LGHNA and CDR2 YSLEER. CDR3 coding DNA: TGCGCCAGCAGCCAAGATAGGGGCGGACTAGCGAGTACCTACGAGCAGTACTTC. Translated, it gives CASSQDRGGLASTYEQYF.

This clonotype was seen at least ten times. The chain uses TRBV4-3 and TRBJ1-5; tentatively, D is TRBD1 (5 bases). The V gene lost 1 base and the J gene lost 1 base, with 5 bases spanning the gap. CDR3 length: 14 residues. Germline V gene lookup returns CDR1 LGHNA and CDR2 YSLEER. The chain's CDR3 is CASSQGQSNQPQHF. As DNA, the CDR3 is TGCGCCAGCAGCCAAGGACAGAGCAATCAGCCCCAGCATTTT.

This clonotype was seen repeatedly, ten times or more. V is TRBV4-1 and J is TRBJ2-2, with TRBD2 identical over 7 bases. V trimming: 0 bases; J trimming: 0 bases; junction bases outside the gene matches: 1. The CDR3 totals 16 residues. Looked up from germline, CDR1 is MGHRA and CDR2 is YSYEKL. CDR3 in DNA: TGCGCCAGCAGCCAAGAACGGGGGGCGAACACCGGGGAGCTGTTTTTT. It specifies CASSQERGANTGELFF.

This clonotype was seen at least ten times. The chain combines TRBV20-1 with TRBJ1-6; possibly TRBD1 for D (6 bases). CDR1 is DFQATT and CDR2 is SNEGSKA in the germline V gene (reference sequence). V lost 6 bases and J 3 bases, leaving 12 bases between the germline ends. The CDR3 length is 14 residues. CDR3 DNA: TGCAGTGCCCGGACAGCGAACTATAATTCACCCCTCCACTTT. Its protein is CSARTANYNSPLHF.

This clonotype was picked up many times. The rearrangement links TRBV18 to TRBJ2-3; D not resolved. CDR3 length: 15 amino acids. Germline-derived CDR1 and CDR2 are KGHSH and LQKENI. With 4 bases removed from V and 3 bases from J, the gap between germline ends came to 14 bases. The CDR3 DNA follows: TGTGCCAGCTCACAAGCCATGATCCGAACAGATACGCAGTATTTT. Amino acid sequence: CASSQAMIRTDTQYF.

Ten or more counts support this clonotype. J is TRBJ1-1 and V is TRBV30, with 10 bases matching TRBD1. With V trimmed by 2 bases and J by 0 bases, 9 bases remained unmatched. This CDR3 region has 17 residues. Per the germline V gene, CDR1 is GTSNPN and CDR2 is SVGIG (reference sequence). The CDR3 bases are TGTGCCTGGAGTCCGCGGACAGGGGGGGAAATGAACACTGAAGCTTTCTTT. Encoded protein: CAWSPRTGGEMNTEAFF.

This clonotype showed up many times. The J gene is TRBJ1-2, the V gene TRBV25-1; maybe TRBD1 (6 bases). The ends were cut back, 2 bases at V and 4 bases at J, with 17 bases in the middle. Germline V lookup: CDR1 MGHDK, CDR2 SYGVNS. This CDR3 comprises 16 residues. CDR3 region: CASSETGTLSFYGYTF. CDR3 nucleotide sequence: TGTGCCAGCAGTGAAACAGGGACCCTTTCCTTCTATGGCTACACCTTC.

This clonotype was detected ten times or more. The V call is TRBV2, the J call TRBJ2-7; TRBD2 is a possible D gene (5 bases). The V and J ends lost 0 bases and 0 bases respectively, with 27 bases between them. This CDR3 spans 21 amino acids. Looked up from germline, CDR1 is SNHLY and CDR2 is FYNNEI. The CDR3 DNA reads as TGTGCCAGCAGTGAAGCCCTCCGAGGGTTTCTGACTGCTAAGAGCTCCTACGAGCAGTACTTC. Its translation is CASSEALRGFLTAKSSYEQYF.

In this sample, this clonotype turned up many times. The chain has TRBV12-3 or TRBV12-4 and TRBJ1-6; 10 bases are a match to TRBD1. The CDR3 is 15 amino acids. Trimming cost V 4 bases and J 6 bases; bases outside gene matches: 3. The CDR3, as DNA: TGTGCCAGCAGTTACCGGGACAGGGGTAATTCACCCCTCCACTTT. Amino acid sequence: CASSYRDRGNSPLHF.

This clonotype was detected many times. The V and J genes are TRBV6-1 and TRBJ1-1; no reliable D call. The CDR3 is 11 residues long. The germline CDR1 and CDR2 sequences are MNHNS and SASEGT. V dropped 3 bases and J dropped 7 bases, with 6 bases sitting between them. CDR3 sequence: CASSDKGEAFF. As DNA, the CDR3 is TGTGCCAGCAGTGATAAGGGTGAAGCTTTCTTT.

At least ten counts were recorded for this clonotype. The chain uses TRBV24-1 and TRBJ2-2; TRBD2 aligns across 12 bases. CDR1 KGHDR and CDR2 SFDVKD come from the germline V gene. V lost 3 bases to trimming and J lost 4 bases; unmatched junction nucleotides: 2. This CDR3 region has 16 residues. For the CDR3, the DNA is TGTGCCACCAGTGATCTGACTAGCGGGGGCACCGGGGAGCTGTTTTTT. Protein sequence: CATSDLTSGGTGELFF.

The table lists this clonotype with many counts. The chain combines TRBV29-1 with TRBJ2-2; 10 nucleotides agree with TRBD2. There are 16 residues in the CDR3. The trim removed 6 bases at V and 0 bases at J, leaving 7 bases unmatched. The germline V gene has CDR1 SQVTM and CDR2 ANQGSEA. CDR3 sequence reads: CSVMGTSAANTGELFF. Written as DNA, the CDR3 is TGCAGCGTGATGGGGACTAGCGCAGCGAACACCGGGGAGCTGTTTTTT.

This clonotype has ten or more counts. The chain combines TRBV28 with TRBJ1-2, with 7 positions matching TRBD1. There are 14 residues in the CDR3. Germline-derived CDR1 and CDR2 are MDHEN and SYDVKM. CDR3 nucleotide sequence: TGTGCAGTCCCCGAGGGGGCAGGAGGTTATGGCTACACCTTC. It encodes CAVPEGAGGYGYTF.

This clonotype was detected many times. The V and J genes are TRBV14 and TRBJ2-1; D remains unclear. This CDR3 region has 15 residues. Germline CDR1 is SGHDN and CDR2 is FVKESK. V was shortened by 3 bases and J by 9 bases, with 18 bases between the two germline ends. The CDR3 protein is CASSQLTLSGGEQFF. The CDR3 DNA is TGTGCCAGCAGCCAGCTAACCCTCAGTGGCGGTGAGCAGTTCTTC.

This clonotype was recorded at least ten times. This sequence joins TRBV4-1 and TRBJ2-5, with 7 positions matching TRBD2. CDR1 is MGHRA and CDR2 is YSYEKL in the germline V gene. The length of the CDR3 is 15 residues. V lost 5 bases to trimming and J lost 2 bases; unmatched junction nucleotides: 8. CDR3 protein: CASSTRLSGQETQYF. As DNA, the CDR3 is TGCGCCAGCAGCACCCGGCTTAGCGGGCAAGAGACCCAGTACTTC.

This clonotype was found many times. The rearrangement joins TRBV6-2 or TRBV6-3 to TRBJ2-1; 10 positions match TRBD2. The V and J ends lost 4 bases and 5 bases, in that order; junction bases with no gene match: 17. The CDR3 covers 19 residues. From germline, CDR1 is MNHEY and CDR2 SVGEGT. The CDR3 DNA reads TGTGCCAGCAGTTCCACCGGACTAGCGGTGGCGGGAGGGGACAATGAGCAGTTCTTC. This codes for CASSSTGLAVAGGDNEQFF.

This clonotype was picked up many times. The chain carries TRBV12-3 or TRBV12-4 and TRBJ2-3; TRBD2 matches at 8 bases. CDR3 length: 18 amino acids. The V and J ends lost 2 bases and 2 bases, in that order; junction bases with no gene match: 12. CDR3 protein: CASSLMAGGLSSTDTQYF. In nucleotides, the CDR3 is TGTGCCAGCAGTTTAATGGCGGGGGGCCTATCGTCCACAGATACGCAGTATTTT.

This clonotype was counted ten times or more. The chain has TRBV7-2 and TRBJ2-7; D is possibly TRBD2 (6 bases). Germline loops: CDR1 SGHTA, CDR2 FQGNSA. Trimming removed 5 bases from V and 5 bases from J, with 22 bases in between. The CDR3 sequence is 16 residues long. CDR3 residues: CASSNDLNFRTNEQYF. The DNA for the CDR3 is TGTGCCAGCAGCAATGACCTCAATTTCCGGACTAACGAGCAGTACTTC.

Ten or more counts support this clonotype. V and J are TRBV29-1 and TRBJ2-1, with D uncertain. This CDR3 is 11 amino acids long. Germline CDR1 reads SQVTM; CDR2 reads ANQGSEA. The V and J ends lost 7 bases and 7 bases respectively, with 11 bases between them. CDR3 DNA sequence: TGCAGCGCCACGTCTGGGAATGAGCAGTTCTTC. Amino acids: CSATSGNEQFF.